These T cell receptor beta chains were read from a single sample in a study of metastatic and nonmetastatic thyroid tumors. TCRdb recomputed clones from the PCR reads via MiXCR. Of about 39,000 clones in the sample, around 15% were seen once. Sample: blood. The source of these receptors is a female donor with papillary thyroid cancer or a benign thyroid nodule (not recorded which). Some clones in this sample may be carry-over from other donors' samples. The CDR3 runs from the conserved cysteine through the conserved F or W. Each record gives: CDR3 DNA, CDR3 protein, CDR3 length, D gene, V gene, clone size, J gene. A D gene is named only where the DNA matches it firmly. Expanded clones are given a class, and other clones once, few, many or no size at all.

CDR3 DNA: TGTGCCAGCAGTTACTCGAAGGTTGGGGATGGCTACACCTTC; CDR3 protein: CASSYSKVGDGYTF; CDR3 length: 14; D gene: NA; V gene: TRBV6-6; clone size: many; J gene: TRBJ1-2
CDR3 DNA: TGTGCCACCTTCCTCCCGGCCCTGACCCTGACGGCCCAGCATTTT; CDR3 protein: CATFLPALTLTAQHF; CDR3 length: 15; D gene: NA; V gene: TRBV6-1; clone size: many; J gene: TRBJ1-5
CDR3 DNA: TGCAGTGCTAGAACAGGGACGGAGACCCAGTACTTC; CDR3 protein: CSARTGTETQYF; CDR3 length: 12; D gene: NA; V gene: TRBV20-1; clone size: many; J gene: TRBJ2-5
CDR3 DNA: TGTGCCAGTAGTATTGGGACGTCTACGTCGCAGTACTTC; CDR3 protein: CASSIGTSTSQYF; CDR3 length: 13; D gene: NA; V gene: TRBV19; clone size: NA; J gene: TRBJ2-7
CDR3 DNA: TGCGCCATCATCCAAATAGGGGCTAGCCGGAGCTCCTACAATGAGCAGTTCTTC; CDR3 protein: CAIIQIGASRSSYNEQFF; CDR3 length: 18; D gene: NA; V gene: TRBV5-1; clone size: NA; J gene: TRBJ2-1
CDR3 DNA: TGTGCCAGCAGCCACACTAGCGGGAGCACAGATACGCAGTATTTT; CDR3 protein: CASSHTSGSTDTQYF; CDR3 length: 15; D gene: TRBD2; V gene: TRBV11-2; clone size: NA; J gene: TRBJ2-3
CDR3 DNA: TGTGCCAACAGTTTGACAGCGGGGGACTATGGCTACACCTTC; CDR3 protein: CANSLTAGDYGYTF; CDR3 length: 14; D gene: NA; V gene: TRBV12-3/TRBV12-4; clone size: few; J gene: TRBJ1-2
CDR3 DNA: TGCGCCAGCAGCTTATGGACAGGGATCACAGATACGCAGTATTTT; CDR3 protein: CASSLWTGITDTQYF; CDR3 length: 15; D gene: TRBD1; V gene: TRBV5-1; clone size: NA; J gene: TRBJ2-3
CDR3 DNA: TGTGCCAGCTCTCCACCGGGACTTCGGGACACCATATATTTT; CDR3 protein: CASSPPGLRDTIYF; CDR3 length: 14; D gene: NA; V gene: TRBV18; clone size: many; J gene: TRBJ1-3
CDR3 DNA: TGTGCCACCAGTGATACGTCTTACACTGAAGCTTTCTTT; CDR3 protein: CATSDTSYTEAFF; CDR3 length: 13; D gene: NA; V gene: TRBV24-1; clone size: many; J gene: TRBJ1-1
CDR3 DNA: TGTGCCTGGAGTGTACGTTTCGACAGTCAGCAGTTCTTC; CDR3 protein: CAWSVRFDSQQFF; CDR3 length: 13; D gene: NA; V gene: TRBV30; clone size: many; J gene: TRBJ2-1
CDR3 DNA: TGTGCCAGCAGTAGGACAGAGGGGAGTCAGCCCCAGCATTTT; CDR3 protein: CASSRTEGSQPQHF; CDR3 length: 14; D gene: NA; V gene: TRBV28; clone size: many; J gene: TRBJ1-5
CDR3 DNA: TGCAGTGCTAGCGGAGCGGGAGGATCAGATACGCAGTATTTT; CDR3 protein: CSASGAGGSDTQYF; CDR3 length: 14; D gene: TRBD2; V gene: TRBV20-1; clone size: many; J gene: TRBJ2-3
CDR3 DNA: TGTGCCAGCAGCCAAGGCGGGATCTCGGGGCAGTACTTC; CDR3 protein: CASSQGGISGQYF; CDR3 length: 13; D gene: NA; V gene: TRBV3-1; clone size: many; J gene: TRBJ2-7
CDR3 DNA: TGTGCCAGCAGCTTAGTTAGCCTCTCTGGAAACACCATATATTTT; CDR3 protein: CASSLVSLSGNTIYF; CDR3 length: 15; D gene: NA; V gene: TRBV11-3; clone size: many; J gene: TRBJ1-3
CDR3 DNA: TGTGCCACCATTGAACAGGGGATCCATGGCTACACCTTC; CDR3 protein: CATIEQGIHGYTF; CDR3 length: 13; D gene: TRBD1; V gene: TRBV10-3; clone size: many; J gene: TRBJ1-2
CDR3 DNA: TGTGCCAGCAGTTCATCAGGGAGCGGTGTTACAGATACGCAGTATTTT; CDR3 protein: CASSSSGSGVTDTQYF; CDR3 length: 16; D gene: NA; V gene: TRBV6-1; clone size: many; J gene: TRBJ2-3
CDR3 DNA: TGTGCCAGCAGAAATCCTACAGGGATCTATGGCTACACCTTC; CDR3 protein: CASRNPTGIYGYTF; CDR3 length: 14; D gene: NA; V gene: TRBV28; clone size: NA; J gene: TRBJ1-2
CDR3 DNA: TGCAGCGCCCTGTCGGGCGGGGAAAAACTGTTTTTT; CDR3 protein: CSALSGGEKLFF; CDR3 length: 12; D gene: NA; V gene: TRBV29-1; clone size: many; J gene: TRBJ1-4
CDR3 DNA: TGTGCCAGCAGCTACCCCCGGGACAGGGTGGATCAAGAGACCCAGTACTTC; CDR3 protein: CASSYPRDRVDQETQYF; CDR3 length: 17; D gene: TRBD1; V gene: TRBV11-1; clone size: many; J gene: TRBJ2-5
CDR3 DNA: TGCAGTGCTAGAGATCTTCAGACAGCCACTAGCACAGATACGCAGTATTTT; CDR3 protein: CSARDLQTATSTDTQYF; CDR3 length: 17; D gene: NA; V gene: TRBV20-1; clone size: many; J gene: TRBJ2-3
CDR3 DNA: TGTGCCAGCAGCTTTGCCGTACTAGCGGGAGAAGATACGCAGTATTTT; CDR3 protein: CASSFAVLAGEDTQYF; CDR3 length: 16; D gene: TRBD2; V gene: TRBV7-2; clone size: many; J gene: TRBJ2-3
CDR3 DNA: TGTGCCTGGAGTGACGATAGCAATCAGCCCCAGCATTTT; CDR3 protein: CAWSDDSNQPQHF; CDR3 length: 13; D gene: NA; V gene: TRBV30; clone size: once; J gene: TRBJ1-5
CDR3 DNA: TGTGCCATCAGTGAGGAGGTGCAAATTAATGAAAAACGGATTTTT; CDR3 protein: CAISEEVQINEKRIF; CDR3 length: 15; D gene: NA; V gene: TRBV10-3; clone size: NA; J gene: TRBJ1-4
CDR3 DNA: TGTGCCAGCAGCCAGAGCAGTAGTAACACCGGGGAGCTGTTTTTT; CDR3 protein: CASSQSSSNTGELFF; CDR3 length: 15; D gene: NA; V gene: TRBV3-1; clone size: many; J gene: TRBJ2-2
CDR3 DNA: TGTGCCACCAACAGACCTCAGGTCGGGGGCGAGCAGTACTTC; CDR3 protein: CATNRPQVGGEQYF; CDR3 length: 14; D gene: NA; V gene: TRBV15; clone size: NA; J gene: TRBJ2-7
CDR3 DNA: TGTGCCTGGGCTACCGGGGGGTTGAACACTGAAGCTTTCTTT; CDR3 protein: CAWATGGLNTEAFF; CDR3 length: 14; D gene: NA; V gene: TRBV30; clone size: many; J gene: TRBJ1-1
CDR3 DNA: TGCGCCAGCAGCAAGAGACAGGGACCCGGGGAGCTGTTTTTT; CDR3 protein: CASSKRQGPGELFF; CDR3 length: 14; D gene: TRBD1; V gene: TRBV5-1; clone size: many; J gene: TRBJ2-2
CDR3 DNA: TGTGCCACCAGTGACCCCGGGGACGGGAGGACCTACGAGCAGTACTTC; CDR3 protein: CATSDPGDGRTYEQYF; CDR3 length: 16; D gene: TRBD2; V gene: TRBV24-1; clone size: many; J gene: TRBJ2-7
CDR3 DNA: TGTGCCAGCAGTTCCCAGATGACACCCTTTGGCTACACCTTC; CDR3 protein: CASSSQMTPFGYTF; CDR3 length: 14; D gene: NA; V gene: TRBV12-3/TRBV12-4; clone size: NA; J gene: TRBJ1-2
CDR3 DNA: TGTGCCAGCGGACTAGCGGGAAACACCGGGGAGCTGTTTTTT; CDR3 protein: CASGLAGNTGELFF; CDR3 length: 14; D gene: TRBD2; V gene: TRBV2; clone size: NA; J gene: TRBJ2-2